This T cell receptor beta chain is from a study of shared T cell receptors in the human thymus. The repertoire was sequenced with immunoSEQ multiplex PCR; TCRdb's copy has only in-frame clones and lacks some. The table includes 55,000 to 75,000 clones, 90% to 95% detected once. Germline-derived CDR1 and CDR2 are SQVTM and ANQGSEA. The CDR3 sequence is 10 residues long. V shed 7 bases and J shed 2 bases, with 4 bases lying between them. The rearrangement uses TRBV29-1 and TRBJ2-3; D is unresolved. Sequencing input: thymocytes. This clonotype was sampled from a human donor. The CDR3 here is CSAHTDTQYF. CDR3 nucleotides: TGCAGCGCCCACACAGATACGCAGTATTTT.